The rows below give T cell receptor beta chains drawn from one sample of a study of T cell responses to AZD1222 COVID-19 vaccine. Only in-frame clones appear in the TCRdb table, and some are missing; sequencing was by immunoSEQ multiplex PCR. This repertoire shows 70,000 or so clones, 70% to 90% found once; its top ten account for approximately 23%. The specimen comprised peripheral blood, sampled 28 days after the second AZD1222 dose. These receptor sequences come from an adult who received the AZD1222 COVID-19 vaccine. Each CDR3 is given with its conserved first and last residue. A D gene is named only where the DNA matches it firmly. For some rows the clone size is stated as once, few or many, or as a class when expanded; others skip it.

CDR3: CASSLPGNEQYF
DNA: TGTGCCAGCAGCTTGCCAGGGAACGAGCAGTACTTC
size: NA
V: TRBV5-4
J: TRBJ2-7
D: NA

CDR3: CASSSRDSHNSPLHF
DNA: TGTGCCAGCAGCAGCCGGGATTCGCATAATTCACCCCTCCACTTT
size: NA
V: TRBV7-2
J: TRBJ1-6
D: NA

CDR3: CASSPPDRFPTEAFF
DNA: TGTGCCAGCTCACCACCTGACAGGTTCCCCACTGAAGCTTTCTTT
size: few
V: TRBV18
J: TRBJ1-1
D: NA

CDR3: CASSIVQGGEAFF
DNA: TGTGCCAGTAGTATAGTCCAGGGAGGTGAAGCTTTCTTT
size: NA
V: TRBV19
J: TRBJ1-1
D: NA

CDR3: CASSEGERYTEAFF
DNA: TGTGCCAGCAGTGAGGGGGAAAGGTACACTGAAGCTTTCTTT
size: NA
V: TRBV9
J: TRBJ1-1
D: NA

CDR3: CAISGGTGKYEQYF
DNA: TGTGCCATCAGTGGGGGGACAGGGAAATACGAGCAGTACTTC
size: NA
V: TRBV10-3
J: TRBJ2-7
D: TRBD1

CDR3: CASIVWMGNTEAFF
DNA: TGTGCCAGCATTGTATGGATGGGGAACACTGAAGCTTTCTTT
size: once
V: TRBV6-5
J: TRBJ1-1
D: NA

CDR3: CASRGGRDNEQFF
DNA: TGTGCCAGCCGTGGGGGGCGCGACAATGAGCAGTTCTTC
size: NA
V: TRBV18
J: TRBJ2-1
D: NA

CDR3: CASSEEFQPQHF
DNA: TGCGCCAGCAGTGAGGAATTCCAGCCCCAGCATTTT
size: NA
V: TRBV10-2
J: TRBJ1-5
D: NA

CDR3: CASSSHWTYPPLETQYF
DNA: TGTGCCAGCAGCTCTCACTGGACTTATCCTCCCCTGGAGACCCAGTACTTC
size: NA
V: TRBV14
J: TRBJ2-5
D: NA

CDR3: CASSMGGQVPSTDTQYF
DNA: TGTGCCAGTAGTATGGGGGGACAGGTACCTAGCACAGATACGCAGTATTTT
size: NA
V: TRBV19
J: TRBJ2-3
D: TRBD1

CDR3: CASSLQGPGLGELFF
DNA: TGTGCCAGCAGCTTACAGGGGCCAGGCCTAGGGGAGCTGTTTTTT
size: NA
V: TRBV7-6
J: TRBJ2-2
D: NA

CDR3: CASSITGIYGYTF
DNA: TGTGCCAGCAGCATTACAGGGATCTATGGCTACACCTTC
size: NA
V: TRBV7-9
J: TRBJ1-2
D: NA

CDR3: CASSPTVRTEAFF
DNA: TGCGCCAGCAGTCCGACAGTTCGGACTGAAGCTTTCTTT
size: NA
V: TRBV5-1
J: TRBJ1-1
D: NA

CDR3: CASRTGENEKLFF
DNA: TGTGCCAGCAGGACGGGGGAGAATGAAAAACTGTTTTTT
size: NA
V: TRBV12-3/TRBV12-4
J: TRBJ1-4
D: NA

CDR3: CASSEWGFDYGYTF
DNA: TGTGCCAGCAGTGAATGGGGATTCGACTATGGCTACACCTTC
size: NA
V: TRBV6-1
J: TRBJ1-2
D: NA

CDR3: CASTERAGTSPLHF
DNA: TGCGCCAGCACCGAGCGGGCAGGCACTTCACCCCTCCACTTT
size: NA
V: TRBV10-2
J: TRBJ1-6
D: NA

CDR3: CASSRVTGSYSNQPQHF
DNA: TGTGCCAGCAGCCGAGTGACAGGGAGCTATAGCAATCAGCCCCAGCATTTT
size: NA
V: TRBV27
J: TRBJ1-5
D: TRBD1

CDR3: CAISGNSRSHEQYF
DNA: TGTGCCATCAGTGGAAACTCCCGGTCACACGAGCAGTACTTC
size: NA
V: TRBV10-3
J: TRBJ2-7
D: NA

CDR3: CASSPRDTEKLFF
DNA: TGTGCCAGCTCACCACGGGACACTGAAAAACTGTTTTTT
size: NA
V: TRBV18
J: TRBJ1-4
D: NA

CDR3: CASSSTGAMTNTIYF
DNA: TGTGCCAGCTCCTCTACAGGGGCGATGACAAACACCATATATTTT
size: few
V: TRBV9
J: TRBJ1-3
D: TRBD1

CDR3: CASSFVTRDTGELFF
DNA: TGTGCCAGCAGCTTCGTAACTAGAGACACCGGGGAGCTGTTTTTT
size: NA
V: TRBV5-4
J: TRBJ2-2
D: NA

CDR3: CASSQGNSLNYGYTF
DNA: TGTGCCAGCAGCCAAGGCAACAGCCTTAACTATGGCTACACCTTC
size: NA
V: TRBV3-1/TRBV3-2
J: TRBJ1-2
D: NA

CDR3: CASSLDGDYGYTF
DNA: TGTGCCAGCAGTTTAGATGGGGACTATGGCTACACCTTC
size: NA
V: TRBV12-3/TRBV12-4
J: TRBJ1-2
D: NA

CDR3: CASSDRTYGYTF
DNA: TGTGCCAGCAGTGATAGGACATATGGCTACACCTTC
size: NA
V: TRBV6-1
J: TRBJ1-2
D: NA

CDR3: CASNNEGNQPQHF
DNA: TGTGCCAGCAACAATGAGGGGAATCAGCCCCAGCATTTT
size: once
V: TRBV14
J: TRBJ1-5
D: NA

CDR3: CASSPAVDYEQYF
DNA: TGTGCCAGCAGTCCCGCGGTCGACTACGAGCAGTACTTC
size: NA
V: TRBV7-6
J: TRBJ2-7
D: NA

CDR3: CASSPEGTPGEKLFF
DNA: TGTGCCAGCTCACCGGAGGGGACACCGGGCGAAAAACTGTTTTTT
size: NA
V: TRBV18
J: TRBJ1-4
D: NA

CDR3: CASSYQGSYYNEQFF
DNA: TGTGCCAGCAGTTACCAGGGGAGCTATTACAATGAGCAGTTCTTC
size: NA
V: TRBV6-2/TRBV6-3
J: TRBJ2-1
D: NA

CDR3: CASSHDPTMPLHF
DNA: TGTGCCAGCAGCCACGACCCAACTATGCCCCTCCACTTT
size: NA
V: TRBV7-2
J: TRBJ1-6
D: NA

CDR3: CASSLNSPLHF
DNA: TGTGCCAGCAGCTTGAATTCACCCCTCCACTTT
size: NA
V: TRBV7-9
J: TRBJ1-6
D: NA

CDR3: CASSSLNAGTKNIQYF
DNA: TGTGCCAGCAGCTCCCTTAACGCGGGGACCAAAAACATTCAGTACTTC
size: NA
V: TRBV11-3
J: TRBJ2-4
D: NA

CDR3: CASSMSYSPLHF
DNA: TGTGCCAGTAGTATGAGTTATTCACCCCTCCACTTT
size: NA
V: TRBV19
J: TRBJ1-6
D: NA

CDR3: CASSSRGGALYEQYF
DNA: TGTGCCAGCTCATCCAGGGGGGGGGCCCTCTACGAGCAGTACTTC
size: NA
V: TRBV18
J: TRBJ2-7
D: NA

CDR3: CASSLRAATEKYGYTF
DNA: TGTGCCAGCAGCTTACGGGCTGCGACAGAAAAATATGGCTACACCTTC
size: NA
V: TRBV13
J: TRBJ1-2
D: NA

CDR3: CASSLEGRPQAYGYTF
DNA: TGTGCCAGCAGCTTGGAGGGGAGGCCTCAGGCCTATGGCTACACCTTC
size: medium-sized
V: TRBV5-5
J: TRBJ1-2
D: NA

CDR3: CASSPKERITDTQYF
DNA: TGTGCCAGCAGCCCCAAGGAGCGGATCACAGATACGCAGTATTTT
size: few
V: TRBV7-9
J: TRBJ2-3
D: NA

CDR3: CASSFNTEAFF
DNA: TGTGCCAGCAGTTTCAACACTGAAGCTTTCTTT
size: NA
V: TRBV12-3/TRBV12-4
J: TRBJ1-1
D: NA

CDR3: CASKYGNTEAFF
DNA: TGTGCCAGCAAATATGGGAACACTGAAGCTTTCTTT
size: NA
V: TRBV2
J: TRBJ1-1
D: NA

CDR3: CSVDRAREREAFF
DNA: TGCAGCGTCGATAGGGCCCGCGAACGCGAAGCTTTCTTT
size: once
V: TRBV29-1
J: TRBJ1-1
D: NA

CDR3: CAWSPGGDTEAFF
DNA: TGTGCCTGGAGTCCTGGTGGGGACACTGAAGCTTTCTTT
size: NA
V: TRBV30
J: TRBJ1-1
D: NA

CDR3: CAISVGPLRNTEAFF
DNA: TGTGCCATCAGTGTCGGCCCACTGCGAAACACTGAAGCTTTCTTT
size: NA
V: TRBV10-3
J: TRBJ1-1
D: NA

CDR3: CASSTHGRTAAFF
DNA: TGTGCCAGCAGTACCCATGGTAGGACAGCCGCTTTCTTT
size: NA
V: TRBV6-5
J: TRBJ1-1
D: NA

CDR3: CASSVFGTSGDEQFF
DNA: TGTGCCAGCAGCGTATTCGGGACTAGTGGAGATGAGCAGTTCTTC
size: NA
V: TRBV9
J: TRBJ2-1
D: TRBD2

CDR3: CASAGTALYGYTF
DNA: TGTGCCAGCGCCGGGACAGCCCTCTATGGCTACACCTTC
size: NA
V: TRBV6-5
J: TRBJ1-2
D: TRBD1

CDR3: CASSTSGVSSYEQYF
DNA: TGTGCCAGCAGTACTAGCGGGGTTAGCTCCTACGAGCAGTACTTC
size: NA
V: TRBV27
J: TRBJ2-7
D: TRBD2

CDR3: CASSVLGEGRDEQFF
DNA: TGTGCCAGCAGCGTATTGGGGGAGGGTAGGGATGAGCAGTTCTTC
size: NA
V: TRBV2
J: TRBJ2-1
D: TRBD2